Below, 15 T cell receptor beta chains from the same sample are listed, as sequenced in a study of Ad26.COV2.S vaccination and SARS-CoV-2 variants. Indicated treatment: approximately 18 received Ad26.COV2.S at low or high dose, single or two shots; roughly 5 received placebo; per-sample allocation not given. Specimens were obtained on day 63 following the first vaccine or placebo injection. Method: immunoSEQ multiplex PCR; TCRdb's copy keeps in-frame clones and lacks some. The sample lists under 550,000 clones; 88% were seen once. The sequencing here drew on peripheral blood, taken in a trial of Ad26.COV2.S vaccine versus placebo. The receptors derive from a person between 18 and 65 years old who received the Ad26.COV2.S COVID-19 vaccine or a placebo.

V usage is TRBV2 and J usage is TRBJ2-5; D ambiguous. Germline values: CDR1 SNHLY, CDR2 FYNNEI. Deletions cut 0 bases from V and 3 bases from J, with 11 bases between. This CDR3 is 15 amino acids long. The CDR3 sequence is CASSEALGFEETQYF. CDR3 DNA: TGTGCCAGCAGTGAAGCGCTCGGGTTCGAAGAGACCCAGTACTTC.

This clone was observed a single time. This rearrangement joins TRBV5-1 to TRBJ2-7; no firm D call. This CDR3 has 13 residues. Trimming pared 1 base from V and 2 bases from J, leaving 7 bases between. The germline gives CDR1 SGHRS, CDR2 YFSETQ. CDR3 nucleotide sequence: TGCGCCAGCAGCTTGTCCACAGCCTACGAGCAGTACTTC. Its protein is CASSLSTAYEQYF.

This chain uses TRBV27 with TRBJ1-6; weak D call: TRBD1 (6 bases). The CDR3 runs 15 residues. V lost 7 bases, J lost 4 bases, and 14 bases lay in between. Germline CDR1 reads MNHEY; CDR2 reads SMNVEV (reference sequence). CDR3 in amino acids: CASTRGGQYNSPLHF. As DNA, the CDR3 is TGTGCCAGCACCCGGGGGGGGCAATATAATTCACCCCTCCACTTT.

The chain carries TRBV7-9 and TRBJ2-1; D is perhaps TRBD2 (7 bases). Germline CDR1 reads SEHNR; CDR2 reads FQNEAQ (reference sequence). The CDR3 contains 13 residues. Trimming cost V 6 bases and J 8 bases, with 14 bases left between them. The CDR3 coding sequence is TGTGCCAGCAGACAGGGCGGGAGCGATGAGCAGTTCTTC. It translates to CASRQGGSDEQFF.

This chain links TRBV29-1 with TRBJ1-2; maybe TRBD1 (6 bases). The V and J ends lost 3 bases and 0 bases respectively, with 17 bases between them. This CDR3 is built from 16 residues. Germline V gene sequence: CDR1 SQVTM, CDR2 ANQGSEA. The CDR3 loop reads CSVDSSGVPANYGYTF. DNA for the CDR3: TGCAGCGTTGATTCGTCAGGGGTCCCAGCTAACTATGGCTACACCTTC.

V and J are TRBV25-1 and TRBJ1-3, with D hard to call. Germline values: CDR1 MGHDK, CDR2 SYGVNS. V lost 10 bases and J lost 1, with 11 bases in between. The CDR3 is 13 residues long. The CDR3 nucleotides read TGTGCCACCTCAGGCTTTTCTGGAAACACCATATATTTT. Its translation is CATSGFSGNTIYF.

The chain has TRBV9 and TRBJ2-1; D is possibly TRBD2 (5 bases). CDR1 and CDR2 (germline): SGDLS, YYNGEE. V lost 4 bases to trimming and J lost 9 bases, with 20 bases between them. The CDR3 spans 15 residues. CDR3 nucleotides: TGTGCCAGCAGCTTCAACGGGGAGTCGACCAGTGAGCAGTTCTTC. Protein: CASSFNGESTSEQFF.

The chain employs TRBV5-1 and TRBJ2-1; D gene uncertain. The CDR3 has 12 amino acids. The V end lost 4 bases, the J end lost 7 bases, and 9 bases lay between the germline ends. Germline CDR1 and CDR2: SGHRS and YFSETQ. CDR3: CASSLSGNEQFF. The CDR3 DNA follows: TGCGCCAGCAGCCTCTCTGGTAATGAGCAGTTCTTC.

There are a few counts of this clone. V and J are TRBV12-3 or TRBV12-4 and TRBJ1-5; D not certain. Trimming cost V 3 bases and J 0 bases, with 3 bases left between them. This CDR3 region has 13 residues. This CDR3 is CASSFDSNQPQHF. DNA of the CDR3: TGTGCCAGCAGTTTCGATAGCAATCAGCCCCAGCATTTT.

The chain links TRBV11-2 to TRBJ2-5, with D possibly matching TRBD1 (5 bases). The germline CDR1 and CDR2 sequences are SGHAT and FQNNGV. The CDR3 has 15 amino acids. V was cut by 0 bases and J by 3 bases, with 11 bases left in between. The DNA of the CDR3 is TGTGCCAGCAGCTTAGAGGCCAGGGTGGAAGAGACCCAGTACTTC. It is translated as CASSLEARVEETQYF. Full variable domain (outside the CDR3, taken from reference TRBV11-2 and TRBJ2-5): EAGVAQSPRYKIIEKRQSVAFWCNPISGHATLYWYQQILGQGPKLLIQFQNNGVVDDSQLPKDRFSAERLKGVDSTLKIQPAKLEDSAVYLCASSLEARVEETQYFGPGTRLLVL.

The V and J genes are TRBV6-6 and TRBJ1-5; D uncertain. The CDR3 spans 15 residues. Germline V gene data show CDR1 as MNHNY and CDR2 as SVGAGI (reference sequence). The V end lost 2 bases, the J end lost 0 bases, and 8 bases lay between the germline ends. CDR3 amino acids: CASSYHRYSNQPQHF. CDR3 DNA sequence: TGTGCCAGCAGTTACCACCGTTATAGCAATCAGCCCCAGCATTTT.

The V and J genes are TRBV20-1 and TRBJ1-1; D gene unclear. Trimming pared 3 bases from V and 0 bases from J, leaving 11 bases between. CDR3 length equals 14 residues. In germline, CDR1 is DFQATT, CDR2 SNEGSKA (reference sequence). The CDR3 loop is CSASSRTLNTEAFF. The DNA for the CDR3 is TGCAGTGCTAGTTCGCGAACCCTGAACACTGAAGCTTTCTTT.

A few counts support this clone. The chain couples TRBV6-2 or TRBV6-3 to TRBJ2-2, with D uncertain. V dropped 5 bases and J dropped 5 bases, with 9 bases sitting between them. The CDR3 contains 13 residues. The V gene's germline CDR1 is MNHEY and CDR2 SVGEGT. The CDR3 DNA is TGTGCCAGCAGTCTAATAGGTACCGGGGAGCTGTTTTTT. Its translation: CASSLIGTGELFF.

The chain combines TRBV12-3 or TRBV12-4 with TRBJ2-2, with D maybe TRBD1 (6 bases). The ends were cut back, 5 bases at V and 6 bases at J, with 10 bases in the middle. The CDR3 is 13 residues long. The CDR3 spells CASSPWTAGELFF. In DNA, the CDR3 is TGTGCCAGCAGTCCTTGGACAGCCGGGGAGCTGTTTTTT.

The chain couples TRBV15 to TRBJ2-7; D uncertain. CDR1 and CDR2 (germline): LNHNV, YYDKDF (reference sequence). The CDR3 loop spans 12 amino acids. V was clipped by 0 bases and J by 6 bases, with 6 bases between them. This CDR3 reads CATSRDFREQYF. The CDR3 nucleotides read TGTGCCACCAGCAGAGATTTCCGCGAGCAGTACTTC.